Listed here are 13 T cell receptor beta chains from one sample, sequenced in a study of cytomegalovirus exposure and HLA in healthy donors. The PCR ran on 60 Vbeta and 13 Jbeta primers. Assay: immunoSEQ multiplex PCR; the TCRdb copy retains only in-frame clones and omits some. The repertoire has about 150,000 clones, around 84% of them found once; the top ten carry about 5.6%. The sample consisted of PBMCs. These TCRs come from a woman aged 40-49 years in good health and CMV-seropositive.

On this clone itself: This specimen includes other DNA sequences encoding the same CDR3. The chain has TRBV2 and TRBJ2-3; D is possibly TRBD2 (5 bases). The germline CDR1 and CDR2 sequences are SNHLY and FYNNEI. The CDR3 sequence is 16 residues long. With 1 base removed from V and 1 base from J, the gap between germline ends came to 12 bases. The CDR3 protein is CASSEEGLAGTDTQYF. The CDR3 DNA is TGTGCCAGCAGTGAAGAGGGTCTAGCAGGCACAGATACGCAGTATTTT. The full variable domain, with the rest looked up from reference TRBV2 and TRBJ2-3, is EPEVTQTPSHQVTQMGQEVILRCVPISNHLYFYWYRQILGQKVEFLVSFYNNEISEKSEIFDDQFSVERPDGSNFTLKIRSTKLEDSAMYFCASSEEGLAGTDTQYFGPGTRLTVL.

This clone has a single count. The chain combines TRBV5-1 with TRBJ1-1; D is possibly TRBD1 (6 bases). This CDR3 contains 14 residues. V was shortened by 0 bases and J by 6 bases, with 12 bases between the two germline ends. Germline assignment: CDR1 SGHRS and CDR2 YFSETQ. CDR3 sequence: CASSLVTGQPEAFF. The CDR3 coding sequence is TGCGCCAGCAGCTTGGTAACAGGGCAGCCTGAAGCTTTCTTT.

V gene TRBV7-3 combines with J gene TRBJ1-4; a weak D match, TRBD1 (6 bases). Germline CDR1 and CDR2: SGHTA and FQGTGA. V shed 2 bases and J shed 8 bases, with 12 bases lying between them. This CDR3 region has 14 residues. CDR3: CASSLAGRGEKLFF. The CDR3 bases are TGTGCCAGCAGCTTAGCGGGCAGGGGAGAAAAACTGTTTTTT.

CDR3 nucleotides: TGTGCCACCAGCAGAGAAGGAGCGGGGGACGAGCAGTTCTTC. Translation: CATSREGAGDEQFF. V and J are TRBV15 and TRBJ2-1; 8 bases map to TRBD2. J lost 10 bases, V lost 0 bases, and 5 bases had no gene match. Germline-derived CDR1 and CDR2 are LNHNV and YYDKDF (reference sequence). The CDR3 spans 14 residues.

The CDR3 bases are TGTGCCAGCAGCGAGGGGGCAGACTATGGCTACACCTTC. Translation gives CASSEGADYGYTF. The chain is built from TRBV11-2 and TRBJ1-2, with 7 bases identical to TRBD1. Germline V CDR1 and CDR2: SGHAT, FQNNGV. There are 13 residues in the CDR3. Trimming cost V 5 bases and J 3 bases; bases outside gene matches: 3.

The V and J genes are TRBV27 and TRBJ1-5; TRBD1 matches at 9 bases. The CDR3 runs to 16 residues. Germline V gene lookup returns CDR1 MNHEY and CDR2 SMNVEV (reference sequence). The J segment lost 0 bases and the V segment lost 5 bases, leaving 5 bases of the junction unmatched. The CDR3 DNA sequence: TGTGCCAGCAGTCCTCGGACAGGGGTTAGCAATCAGCCCCAGCATTTT. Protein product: CASSPRTGVSNQPQHF.

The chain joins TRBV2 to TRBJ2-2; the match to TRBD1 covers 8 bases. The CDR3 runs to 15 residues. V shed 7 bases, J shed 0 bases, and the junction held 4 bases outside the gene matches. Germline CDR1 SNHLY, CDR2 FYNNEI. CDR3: CASTRTGPNTGELFF. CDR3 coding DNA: TGTGCCAGCACCCGGACAGGGCCGAACACCGGGGAGCTGTTTTTT.

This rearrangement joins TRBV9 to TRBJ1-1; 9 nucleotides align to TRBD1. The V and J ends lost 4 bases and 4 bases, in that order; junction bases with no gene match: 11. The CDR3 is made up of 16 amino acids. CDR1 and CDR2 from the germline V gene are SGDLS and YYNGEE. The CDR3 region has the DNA TGTGCCAGCAGCCCCCCCGAGACAGGGGGAGGCACTGAAGCTTTCTTT. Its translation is CASSPPETGGGTEAFF.

DNA of the CDR3: TGTGCCAGCAGCCCGTTAAAGGTGGACACAACCTCCTACAATGAGCAGTTCTTC. Encoded protein: CASSPLKVDTTSYNEQFF. The chain has TRBV7-3 and TRBJ2-1; tentative D call: TRBD1 (5 bases). CDR1 is SGHTA, CDR2 FQGTGA, per germline. The CDR3 loop spans 18 amino acids. Deletions cut 5 bases from V and 0 bases from J, with 20 bases between. Looking up the rest from reference TRBV7-3 and TRBJ2-1 gives the full variable domain: GAGVSQTPSNKVTEKGKYVELRCDPISGHTALYWYRQSLGQGPEFLIYFQGTGAADDSGLPNDRFFAVRPEGSVSTLKIQRTERGDSAVYLCASSPLKVDTTSYNEQFFGPGTRLTVL.

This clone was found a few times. This chain's CDR3 is CASSPSGSRGNTEAFF. The CDR3 DNA sequence: TGTGCCAGCTCACCGTCGGGTAGCAGAGGGAACACTGAAGCTTTCTTT. The chain joins TRBV18 to TRBJ1-1; D gene ambiguous. Germline V lookup: CDR1 KGHSH, CDR2 LQKENI. CDR3 size: 16 residues. Between the trimmed V and J ends, which lost 3 bases and 1 base, there was a span of 15 bases.

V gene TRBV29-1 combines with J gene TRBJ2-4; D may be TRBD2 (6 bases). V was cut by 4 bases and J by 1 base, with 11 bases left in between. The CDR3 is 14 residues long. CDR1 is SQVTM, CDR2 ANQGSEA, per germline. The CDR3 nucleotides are TGCAGCGTTGGGGTAGGGAGGGCCAAAAACATTCAGTACTTC. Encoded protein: CSVGVGRAKNIQYF.

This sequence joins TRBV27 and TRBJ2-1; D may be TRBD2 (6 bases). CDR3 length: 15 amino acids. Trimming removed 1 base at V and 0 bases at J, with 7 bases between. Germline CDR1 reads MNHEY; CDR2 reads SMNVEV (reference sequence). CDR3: CASSLLAVSYNEQFF. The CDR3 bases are TGTGCCAGCAGTTTATTAGCGGTCTCCTACAATGAGCAGTTCTTC.

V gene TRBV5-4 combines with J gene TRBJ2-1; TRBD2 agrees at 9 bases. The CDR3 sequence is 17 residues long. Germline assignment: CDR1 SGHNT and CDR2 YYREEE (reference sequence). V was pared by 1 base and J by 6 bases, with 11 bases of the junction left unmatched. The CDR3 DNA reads TGTGCCAGCAGCTTGAAAATCAATAGCGGGAGTTCCAATGAGCAGTTCTTC. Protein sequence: CASSLKINSGSSNEQFF.